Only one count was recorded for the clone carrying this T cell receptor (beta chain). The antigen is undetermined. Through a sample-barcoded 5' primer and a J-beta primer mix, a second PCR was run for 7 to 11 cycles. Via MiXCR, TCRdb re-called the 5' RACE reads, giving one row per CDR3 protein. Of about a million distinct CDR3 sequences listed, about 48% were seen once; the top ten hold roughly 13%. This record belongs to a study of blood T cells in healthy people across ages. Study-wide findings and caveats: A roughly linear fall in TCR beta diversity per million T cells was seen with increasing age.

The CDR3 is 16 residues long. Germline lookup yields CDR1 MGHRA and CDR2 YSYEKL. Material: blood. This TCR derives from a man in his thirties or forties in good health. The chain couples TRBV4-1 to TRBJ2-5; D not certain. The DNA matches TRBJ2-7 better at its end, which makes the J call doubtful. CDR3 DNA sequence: TGCGCCAGCAGCCAAGCAATGGGCGCTTTACACTACGAGCAGTACTTC. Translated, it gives CASSQAMGALHYEQYF.